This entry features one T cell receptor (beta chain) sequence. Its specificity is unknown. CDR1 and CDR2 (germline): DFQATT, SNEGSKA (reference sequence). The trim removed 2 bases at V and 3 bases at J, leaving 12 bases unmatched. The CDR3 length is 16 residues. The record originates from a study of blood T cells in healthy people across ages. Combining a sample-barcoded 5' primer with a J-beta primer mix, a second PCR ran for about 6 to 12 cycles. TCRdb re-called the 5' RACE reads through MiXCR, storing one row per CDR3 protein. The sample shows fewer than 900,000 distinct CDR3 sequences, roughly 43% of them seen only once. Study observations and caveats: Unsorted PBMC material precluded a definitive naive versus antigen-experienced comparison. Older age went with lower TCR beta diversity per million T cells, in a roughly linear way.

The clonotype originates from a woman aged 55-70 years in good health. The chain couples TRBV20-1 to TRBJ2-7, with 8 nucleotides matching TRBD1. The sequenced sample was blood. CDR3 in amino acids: CSARSDRGSLIYEQYF. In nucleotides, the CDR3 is TGCAGTGCTAGATCTGACAGGGGTAGTCTCATCTACGAGCAGTACTTC.